This TCR beta chain came from a study of blood T cells in healthy people across ages (dated by TCRdb to the mid-2010s). About the full investigation: Template switching captured roughly one uniquely barcoded TCR beta cDNA molecule per two T cells in model experiments. To avoid experimental bias, donors of different ages were randomly spread across the sequencing lanes. Four age groups were formed from the donors: young (average about 16 years), middle-aged (approximately 39), aged (roughly 56) and long-lived (around 82). Two additional independent replicas of 1 million unique cDNA reads from the same blood draw were analyzed for two donors (one aged 18 to 29 and one aged 80 or older). Using deep sequencing normalized with unique cDNA molecular identifiers, the study measured how TCR beta repertoire diversity changes with age.

Library preparation employed 5' RACE. The sample was run on an Illumina HiSeq 2500. A second roughly 6 to 12 cycle PCR used a sample-barcoded 5' primer and a J-beta primer mix. A unique molecular identifier was introduced onto each TCR beta cDNA molecule by a template-switch 5' adaptor carrying 12 random nucleotides. Each sample yielded at least 2.5 million CDR3-containing paired-end reads. First-strand cDNA synthesis was performed from all RNA using the Mint cDNA synthesis kit, with priming by a TRBC-specific oligonucleotide. Following uracil-DNA glycosylase treatment, a first 18-cycle PCR with universal primers M1SS and BC2_uni_R was performed on all cDNA. The study's processing was this. For normalization, 1 million high-quality reads, each with a distinct molecular identifier, were randomly selected from each sample. Instead of being binned into consensus sequences, reads with shared molecular identifiers were discarded. MiTCR, with a Q25 quality threshold and the strictest error-elimination algorithm, was used for CDR3 identification, clonotype clustering and error correction. A nonparametric unseen species model with Euler transformation was used to estimate lower-bound total TCR beta diversity. TCRdb trimmed the raw reads at Q25, called clones with MiXCR and kept productive beta chains. Rows merge per CDR3 protein into single entries with the most common DNA and genes. TCRdb, not the authors, supplied the V and J calls. This sample lists about 1.8 million distinct CDR3 sequences; around half were detected once. Roughly 2.1% of the sample lies in the top ten.

From its cysteine to its phenylalanine, the CDR3 spans 13 amino acids. Only the CDR3 region is kept as DNA, spanning 39 bases read in frame from base 1. The germline V gene sets CDR1 to SGHTA and CDR2 to FQGNSA. As regards this clonotype: What antigen it recognizes has not been identified. Per-base qualities were not stored, and no clone one base away is much larger.

The donors were roughly 39 Caucasian individuals from Russia, aged 6 to 90 years, who were systemically healthy. Each donor gave around 9.8 milliliters of peripheral blood, collected into EDTA-treated Vacutainer tubes. PBMCs were isolated by Ficoll-Paque density-gradient centrifugation, with at least 6 million obtained per sample. Total RNA, at least 6 micrograms per sample, was extracted from PBMCs with Trizol reagent. Naive CD45RAhigh/CD27high T cell percentages were measured by flow cytometry on a PBMC aliquot from every donor. The paper as a whole reports these results and caveats: Conclusive comparison of naive and antigen-experienced compartments was prevented by the profiling of bulk unsorted PBMCs. Estimates of total diversity based on one million sequenced T cells were considered lower bounds and underestimates. Observed TCR beta diversity per million T cells fell roughly linearly with age, and a significant reduction was already apparent by age roughly 40. Compared with the aged group, the long-lived group had more naive CD4+ T cells, fewer expanded clones and increased TCR diversity, a pattern suggesting age selection. Donor CMV infection status was unknown, potentially confounding age-related changes in expanded clonotypes. Observed TCR beta diversity correlated strongly with the percentage of naive T cells measured by flow cytometry.

Recombination connected TRBV7-2 to TRBJ2-5, with the D gene tentatively TRBD1 or TRBD2, based on 6 matching bases in each. Specimen: blood. This receptor was taken from a woman between 40 and 50 years old in good health. Read as DNA, the sequence is TGTTCGGGGGCCACATTCTCTCGAGAGACCCAGTACTTC. This is translated as CSGATFSRETQYF.